The rows below give T cell receptor beta chains drawn from one sample of a study of blood T cells in healthy people across ages. TCRdb fed the 5' RACE reads into MiXCR, producing one record per CDR3 protein. The sample has over 600,000 distinct CDR3 sequences, about half seen once; the top ten hold 15% to 20%. Sequencing was carried out using blood. All receptors come from a man older than 75 in good health. The CDR3 runs from the conserved cysteine through the conserved F or W. A D gene is named only where the DNA matches it firmly. The size field is filled for only some rows; it gives once, few, many or a size class.

clone_size	d_call	v_call	j_call	cdr3_length	cdr3_aa	cdr3_nt
NA	NA	TRBV25-1	TRBJ2-7	12	CASSPGHAEQYF	TGTGCCAGCAGTCCGGGTCACGCGGAGCAGTACTTC
NA	NA	TRBV7-2	TRBJ2-1	13	CASSFGGSYEQFF	TGTGCCAGCAGCTTTGGAGGCTCCTACGAGCAGTTCTTC
few	NA	TRBV25-1	TRBJ1-2	14	CASSATGANYGYTF	TGTGCCAGCAGTGCTACGGGAGCTAACTATGGCTACACCTTC
few	TRBD2	TRBV20-1	TRBJ2-3	19	CSASSSVLAGDLAPDTQYF	TGCAGTGCTAGTTCTTCGGTCCTAGCGGGAGACCTGGCCCCAGATACGCAGTATTTT
once	NA	TRBV4-3	TRBJ2-1	14	CASSQTGTRNEQFF	TGCGCCAGCAGCCAAACGGGGACAAGAAATGAGCAGTTCTTC
few	NA	TRBV21-1	TRBJ2-5	15	CASSRVSGALTTQYF	TGTGCCAGCAGCAGAGTATCAGGGGCCCTAACGACCCAGTACTTC
NA	NA	TRBV6-6	TRBJ1-5	15	CASSYELRSNQPQHF	TGTGCCAGCAGTTACGAACTACGGAGCAATCAGCCCCAGCATTTT
NA	NA	TRBV29-1	TRBJ2-3	13	CSFDRESTDTQYF	TGCAGCTTTGACCGGGAGTCTACAGATACGCAGTATTTT
NA	TRBD1	TRBV27	TRBJ2-7	14	CASSRDSPAYEQYF	TGTGCCAGCAGTCGGGACAGTCCGGCCTACGAGCAGTACTTC
few	TRBD2	TRBV3-1	TRBJ2-4	14	CASSPISGGTIQYF	TGTGCCAGCAGCCCGATTAGCGGGGGGACCATTCAGTACTTC
NA	TRBD1	TRBV20-1	TRBJ1-6	13	CSARGTGGSPLHF	TGCAGTGCTAGAGGGACAGGGGGCTCACCCCTCCACTTT
few	NA	TRBV12-3/TRBV12-4	TRBJ2-7	13	CASSFSLAYEQYF	TGTGCCAGCAGTTTCAGCCTCGCCTACGAGCAGTACTTC
NA	TRBD1	TRBV18	TRBJ2-1	14	CASSLTTGDDEQFF	TGTGCCAGCTCATTAACGACAGGGGACGATGAGCAGTTCTTC
NA	NA	TRBV20-1	TRBJ1-4	13	CGARDMGVGKLFF	TGCGGTGCTAGAGATATGGGAGTGGGAAAACTGTTTTTT
NA	NA	TRBV12-3/TRBV12-4	TRBJ2-3	11	CASRIADVQYF	TGTGCCAGCAGGATTGCAGATGTGCAGTATTTT
many	NA	TRBV20-1	TRBJ2-6	16	CSAPVAGNSGANVLTF	TGCAGTGCCCCCGTGGCAGGTAACTCTGGGGCCAACGTCCTGACTTTC
NA	TRBD2	TRBV24-1	TRBJ2-1	14	CATSGLAGVGEQFF	TGTGCCACCAGTGGTTTGGCGGGAGTAGGTGAGCAGTTCTTC